This entry describes one T cell receptor (beta chain). This clonotype came up many times. The specificity of this receptor is unknown. No base quality values were provided; no much bigger clone lies one nucleotide off. For CDR1 and CDR2, the germline V gene lists SGHVS and FNYEAQ. The V and J ends are trimmed by 5 bases and 7 bases, leaving 20 bases between them. CDR3 length: 16 amino acids, cysteine to phenylalanine. The CDR3 DNA has 48 bases and is translated from base 1. The sample originates from a study of T cell repertoires in cytomegalovirus infection (dated by TCRdb to 2018 to 2020). Context from the whole study: Donor HLA type was relevant to the analysis, as public TCR beta signatures indicated carriage of CMV infection together with the matching HLA type.

Sequencing took place on an Illumina HiSeq 1500. TCRdb reworked the public reads: Q25 trimming with fastp, MiXCR clone assembly, productive beta chains retained. Every CDR3 protein is listed once, alongside the most common genes and DNA of its rows. Present in this sample are about 360,000 distinct CDR3 sequences, about a sixth of which were seen just once. The ten largest clones represent 8.7% of the sample. The investigation overall reported the following: The ex vivo response was dominated by HLA-C-restricted CMV-specific TCR beta clonotypes, which also provided the single most frequent clonotype in two of eight donors. Carriers of CMV infection plus the relevant HLA type were discriminated by the cumulative frequency of public TCR beta family members in the study cohort and in an independent approximately 340-donor cohort.

The TCR was taken from a human donor in good health (CMV status not recorded). Some clones in this sample may be carry-over from other donors' samples. The specimen was PBMCs. The chain links TRBV7-6 with TRBJ1-4; there is no confident call for the D gene. The CDR3 has the sequence CASSHRTMWGVEKLFF. The nucleotide sequence is given as TGTGCCAGCAGCCACCGGACCATGTGGGGAGTTGAAAAACTGTTTTTT.